The 26 T cell receptor beta chains reported below all come from one sample, sequenced in a study of T cell responses to AZD1222 COVID-19 vaccine. Assay: immunoSEQ multiplex PCR; the TCRdb copy retains only in-frame clones and omits some. Here the sample spans 80,000 or so clones, 82% being singletons. The sample in question was peripheral blood, obtained on day 0 of AZD1222 vaccination. These receptors all stem from an adult in good health.

Comments on this clone: Germline and junction disagree at one end, which may indicate a read error. This sequence joins TRBV7-7 and TRBJ1-4; D is perhaps TRBD1 (5 bases). The CDR3 runs 15 residues. Germline V gives CDR1 SSHAT, CDR2 FNYEAQ (reference sequence). CDR3 sequence reads: CASSLDAGSGEKLFF. For the CDR3, the DNA is TGTGCTAGCAGCTTAGATGCAGGGTCGGGTGAAAAACTGTTTTTT.

CDR3: CAISESSGDPTDTQYF. The CDR3, as DNA: TGTGCCATCAGTGAGTCTAGCGGGGATCCCACAGATACGCAGTATTTT. The genes are TRBV10-3 and TRBJ2-3, with 8 bases lining up with TRBD2. Losses at the gene ends were 0 bases for V and 2 bases for J; bases not matched to a gene: 4. Germline V lookup: CDR1 ENHRY, CDR2 SYGVKD. The CDR3 is 16 residues long.

The V and J genes are TRBV7-9 and TRBJ2-2; 8 nucleotides match TRBD1. Germline V gene data show CDR1 as SEHNR and CDR2 as FQNEAQ (reference sequence). The CDR3 is 14 amino acids. Trimming took 5 bases from V and 5 from J; bases not matched to a gene: 4. The DNA of the CDR3 is TGTGCCAGCAGCCAGGGGGCGAGAACCGGGGAGCTGTTTTTT. Translated: CASSQGARTGELFF.

This clone is a singleton in its sample. CDR3 in amino acids: CASSYRDRNPAYEQYF. The CDR3 nucleotides are TGTGCCAGCAGTTACCGGGACAGGAACCCCGCCTACGAGCAGTACTTC. The chain couples TRBV6-2 or TRBV6-3 to TRBJ2-7, with 8 positions matching TRBD1. CDR1 and CDR2 from the germline V gene are MNHEY and SVGEGT. V gave up 2 bases and J gave up 2 bases; unmatched junction bases: 8. This CDR3 spans 16 amino acids.

The chain uses TRBV9 and TRBJ2-2, with 11 bases matching TRBD2. The V and J ends lost 0 bases and 0 bases, in that order; junction bases with no gene match: 1. Germline V gives CDR1 SGDLS, CDR2 YYNGEE. This CDR3 is 17 amino acids long. This CDR3 reads CASSVGLAGTNTGELFF. In nucleotides, the CDR3 is TGTGCCAGCAGCGTAGGACTAGCGGGGACGAACACCGGGGAGCTGTTTTTT.

The CDR3 loop reads CASSQGTSGFGEQYF. The CDR3 DNA reads TGCGCCAGCAGCCAGGGGACTAGCGGGTTTGGCGAGCAGTACTTC. The chain joins TRBV4-3 to TRBJ2-7; 12 bases align to TRBD2. Unmatched junction bases numbered 6, after V lost 3 bases and J lost 6 bases. Germline CDR1 and CDR2: LGHNA and YSLEER. This CDR3 contains 15 residues.

The CDR3 region has the DNA TGTGCCAGCAGCGTAGGAGGCGATTCACCCCTCCACTTT. Protein sequence: CASSVGGDSPLHF. The chain recombines TRBV9 with TRBJ1-6; no clear D gene. The germline V gene encodes CDR1 SGDLS and CDR2 YYNGEE. The CDR3 spans 13 residues. Trimming left V 0 bases short and J 8 bases short, with 6 bases between.

The rearrangement uses TRBV5-1 and TRBJ1-2; TRBD1 might be the D (5 bases). Looked up from germline, CDR1 is SGHRS and CDR2 is YFSETQ. This CDR3 contains 13 residues. V lost 0 bases and J lost 6, with 9 bases in between. This CDR3 reads CASSLGRANGYTF. In DNA, the CDR3 is TGCGCCAGCAGCTTGGGCAGGGCGAATGGCTACACCTTC.

This sequence joins TRBV5-4 and TRBJ2-7; D gene unclear. Germline loops: CDR1 SGHNT, CDR2 YYREEE (reference sequence). The CDR3 sequence is 12 residues long. V was cut by 0 bases and J by 3 bases, with 4 bases left in between. The CDR3 loop reads CASSLESYEQYF. The DNA for the CDR3 is TGTGCCAGCAGCTTGGAGAGCTACGAGCAGTACTTC.

The CDR3 reads CASSLTGVWYGYTF. The CDR3 DNA follows: TGTGCCAGCAGCCTAACAGGGGTGTGGTATGGCTACACCTTC. The V call is TRBV11-2, the J call TRBJ1-2, with TRBD1 matching 7 bases. Germline V CDR1 and CDR2: SGHAT, FQNNGV. The J segment lost 5 bases and the V segment lost 5 bases, leaving 8 bases of the junction unmatched. The CDR3 covers 14 residues.

The chain has TRBV10-3 and TRBJ2-1; D remains unclear. The germline V gene encodes CDR1 ENHRY and CDR2 SYGVKD. The germline V and J ends were trimmed by 2 bases and 7 bases, with 6 bases remaining between them. This CDR3 region has 12 residues. CDR3 sequence reads: CAISEGKNEQFF. In nucleotides, the CDR3 is TGTGCCATCAGTGAGGGGAAAAATGAGCAGTTCTTC.

The chain combines TRBV12-3 or TRBV12-4 with TRBJ1-1; D gene uncertain. This CDR3 has 11 amino acids. Trimming shortened V by 3 bases and J by 8 bases, and 7 bases separated the two germline ends. CDR3 sequence reads: CASSLGTEAFF. The CDR3 coding sequence is TGTGCCAGCAGTTTGGGAACAGAAGCTTTCTTT.

This clone was counted once. The chain employs TRBV15 and TRBJ1-5, with 7 bases lining up with TRBD1. V lost 6 bases to trimming and J lost 6 bases; unmatched junction nucleotides: 11. The CDR3 extends over 15 amino acids. In germline, CDR1 is LNHNV, CDR2 YYDKDF (reference sequence). The CDR3 protein is CATRVDRAISQPQHF. The CDR3 DNA is TGTGCCACCAGAGTCGACAGGGCAATCAGTCAGCCCCAGCATTTT.

The chain joins TRBV7-2 to TRBJ1-1; tentative D call: TRBD1 (6 bases). This CDR3 comprises 16 residues. Germline CDR1 and CDR2: SGHTA and FQGNSA. Trimming took 2 bases from V and 4 from J, leaving 17 bases between them. The CDR3 protein is CASSLRQGIAVTEAFF. The CDR3 DNA reads as TGTGCCAGCAGCTTAAGGCAGGGGATTGCAGTCACTGAAGCTTTCTTT. Complete variable domain (other parts from reference TRBV7-2 and TRBJ1-1): GAGVSQSPSNKVTEKGKDVELRCDPISGHTALYWYRQSLGQGLEFLIYFQGNSAPDKSGLPSDRFSAERTGGSVSTLTIQRTQQEDSAVYLCASSLRQGIAVTEAFFGQGTRLTVV.

The rearrangement uses TRBV6-5 and TRBJ2-5, with TRBD1 matching 7 bases. Germline CDR1 and CDR2: MNHEY and SVGAGI. The CDR3 length is 15 residues. The J segment lost 1 base and the V segment lost 6 bases, leaving 8 bases of the junction unmatched. CDR3 sequence reads: CASRLDRARQETQYF. The CDR3 nucleotides are TGTGCCAGCAGGCTTGACAGGGCCCGCCAAGAGACCCAGTACTTC.

This clone was seen only a few times. Here the CDR3 reads CASSPQGDSGNTIYF. CDR3 nucleotide sequence: TGCGCCAGCAGCCCACAGGGGGATTCAGGAAACACCATATATTTT. The chain links TRBV5-1 to TRBJ1-3; 8 bases are shared with TRBD1. This CDR3 comprises 15 residues. The J segment lost 4 bases and the V segment lost 4 bases, leaving 7 bases of the junction unmatched. The germline gives CDR1 SGHRS, CDR2 YFSETQ.

The V gene is TRBV27, the J gene TRBJ2-7; D may be TRBD2 (5 bases). The CDR3 consists of 14 residues. With 0 bases removed from V and 2 bases from J, the gap between germline ends came to 8 bases. Germline V CDR1 and CDR2: MNHEY, SMNVEV (reference sequence). CDR3 residues: CASSLSTGAYEQYF. The CDR3, as DNA: TGTGCCAGCAGTTTATCGACCGGGGCCTACGAGCAGTACTTC.

This chain joins TRBV19 and TRBJ2-3; 11 bases are a match to TRBD2. V shed 2 bases, J shed 3 bases, and the junction held 4 bases outside the gene matches. This CDR3 has 16 amino acids. Germline V CDR1 and CDR2: LNHDA, SQIVND (reference sequence). This CDR3 is CASSIWASGRTDTQYF. In DNA, the CDR3 is TGTGCCAGTAGTATATGGGCTAGCGGGAGGACAGATACGCAGTATTTT.

This chain uses TRBV5-6 with TRBJ1-2; D is perhaps TRBD1 (5 bases). The CDR3 is 12 residues long. CDR1 and CDR2 from the germline V gene are SGHDT and YYEEEE. Trimming took off 0 bases at V and 13 bases at J, with 13 bases between the two ends. Here the CDR3 DNA reads TGTGCCAGCAGCTTGGCCCTACTCGGGGGCACCTTC. Translating it yields CASSLALLGGTF.

The chain links TRBV10-2 to TRBJ2-1, with TRBD2 identical over 8 bases. The ends lost 3 bases at V and 10 bases at J; junction bases unmatched: 8. Looked up from germline, CDR1 is WSHSY and CDR2 is SAAADI. This CDR3 has 14 residues. Here the CDR3 reads CASSDPGGRLEQFF. CDR3 bases: TGCGCCAGCAGTGATCCGGGGGGGAGACTGGAGCAGTTCTTC.

The chain has TRBV10-1 and TRBJ2-1; D is uncertain. Germline V CDR1 and CDR2: WNHNN, SYGVQD (reference sequence). This CDR3 region has 14 residues. V lost 0 bases, J lost 9 bases, and 12 bases lay in between. CDR3 loop: CASSESTGRLEQFF. In DNA, the CDR3 is TGCGCCAGCAGTGAGTCTACCGGACGCCTTGAGCAGTTCTTC.

V is TRBV6-1 and J is TRBJ1-3; the D is unclear. CDR1 MNHNS and CDR2 SASEGT come from the germline V gene. CDR3 size: 15 residues. Trimming removed 0 bases at V and 3 bases at J, with 9 bases between. This CDR3 reads CASSEAQGYGNTIYF. In DNA form, the CDR3 reads TGTGCCAGCAGTGAAGCCCAAGGCTATGGAAACACCATATATTTT.

CDR3 sequence (DNA): TGTGCCTGGAGTGCACGAAACCCCTACGAGCAGTACTTC. Amino acid sequence: CAWSARNPYEQYF. This chain joins TRBV30 and TRBJ2-7; D gene unclear. Germline V CDR1 and CDR2: GTSNPN, SVGIG (reference sequence). V lost 1 base and J 2 bases, leaving 9 bases between the germline ends. This CDR3 contains 13 residues. The whole variable domain, filled in from reference TRBV30 and TRBJ2-7, reads SQTIHQWPATLVQPVGSPLSLECTVEGTSNPNLYWYRQAAGRGLQLLFYSVGIGQISSEVPQNLSASRPQDRQFILSSKKLLLSDSGFYLCAWSARNPYEQYFGPGTRLTVT.

V usage is TRBV7-2 and J usage is TRBJ1-5; 9 bases align to TRBD1. V was pared by 1 base and J by 5 bases, with 6 bases of the junction left unmatched. CDR1 and CDR2 from the germline V gene are SGHTA and FQGNSA. CDR3 length equals 16 residues. The CDR3 DNA follows: TGTGCCAGCAGCTTAGGGGACAGGGACCTCCATCAGCCCCAGCATTTT. It encodes CASSLGDRDLHQPQHF.

The CDR3 protein is CASSLAGQTLDTEAFF. The CDR3 DNA reads TGTGCCAGCAGCTTAGCGGGACAGACCTTGGACACTGAAGCTTTCTTT. The chain combines TRBV7-9 with TRBJ1-1, with TRBD1 matching over 7 bases. This CDR3 has 16 residues. The J segment lost 3 bases and the V segment lost 0 bases, leaving 7 bases of the junction unmatched. Germline-derived CDR1 and CDR2 are SEHNR and FQNEAQ (reference sequence).

J is TRBJ1-1 and V is TRBV11-2, with no clear D. The CDR3 is 13 amino acids. Between the trimmed V and J ends, which lost 4 bases and 2 bases, there was a span of 8 bases. Germline lookup yields CDR1 SGHAT and CDR2 FQNNGV. CDR3 sequence: CASSSAFNTEAFF. The CDR3 DNA follows: TGTGCCAGCAGCTCGGCTTTTAACACTGAAGCTTTCTTT. The whole variable domain, filled in from reference TRBV11-2 and TRBJ1-1, reads EAGVAQSPRYKIIEKRQSVAFWCNPISGHATLYWYQQILGQGPKLLIQFQNNGVVDDSQLPKDRFSAERLKGVDSTLKIQPAKLEDSAVYLCASSSAFNTEAFFGQGTRLTVV.